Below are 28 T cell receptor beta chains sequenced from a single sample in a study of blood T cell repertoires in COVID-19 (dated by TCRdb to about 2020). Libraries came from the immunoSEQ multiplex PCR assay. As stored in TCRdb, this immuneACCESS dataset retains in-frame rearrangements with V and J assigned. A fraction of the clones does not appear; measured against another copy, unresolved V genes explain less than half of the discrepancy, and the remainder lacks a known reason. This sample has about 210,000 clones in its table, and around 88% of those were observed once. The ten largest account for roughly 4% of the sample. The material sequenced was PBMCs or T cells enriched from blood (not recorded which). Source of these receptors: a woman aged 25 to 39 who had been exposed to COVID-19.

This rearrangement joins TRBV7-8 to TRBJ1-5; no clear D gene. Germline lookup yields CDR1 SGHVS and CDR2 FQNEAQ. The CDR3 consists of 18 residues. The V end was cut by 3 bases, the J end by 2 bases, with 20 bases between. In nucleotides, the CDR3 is TGTGCCAGCAGCTTGAAAGGCGGAGGGCCATCGCGCAATCAGCCCCAGCATTTT. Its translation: CASSLKGGGPSRNQPQHF.

The CDR3 spells CASTGDYDQPQHF. Written as DNA, the CDR3 is TGTGCCAGTACAGGGGATTACGATCAGCCCCAGCATTTT. This chain links TRBV2 with TRBJ1-5, with 7 nucleotides matching TRBD1. Trimming at V came to 9 bases and at J to 5 bases, leaving 7 bases not matched to a gene. Looked up from germline, CDR1 is SNHLY and CDR2 is FYNNEI. The CDR3 spans 13 residues.

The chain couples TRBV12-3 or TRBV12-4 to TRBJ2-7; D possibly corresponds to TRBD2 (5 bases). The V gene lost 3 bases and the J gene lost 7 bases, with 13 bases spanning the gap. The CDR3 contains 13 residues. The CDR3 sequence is CASSFVGRGEQYF. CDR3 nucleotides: TGTGCCAGCAGTTTTGTCGGCCGGGGAGAGCAGTACTTC.

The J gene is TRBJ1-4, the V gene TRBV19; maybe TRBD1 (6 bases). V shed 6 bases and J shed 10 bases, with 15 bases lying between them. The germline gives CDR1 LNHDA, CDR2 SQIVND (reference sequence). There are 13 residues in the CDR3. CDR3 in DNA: TGTGCCAGTAGAGAAGAGGGGGTAGGAAAACTGTTTTTT. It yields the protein CASREEGVGKLFF.

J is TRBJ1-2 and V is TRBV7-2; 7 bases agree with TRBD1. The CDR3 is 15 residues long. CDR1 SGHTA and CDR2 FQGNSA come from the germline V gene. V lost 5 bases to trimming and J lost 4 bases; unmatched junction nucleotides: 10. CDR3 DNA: TGTGCCAGCAGCCCGCAATCAGGGGGTGGCTATGGCTACACCTTC. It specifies CASSPQSGGGYGYTF.

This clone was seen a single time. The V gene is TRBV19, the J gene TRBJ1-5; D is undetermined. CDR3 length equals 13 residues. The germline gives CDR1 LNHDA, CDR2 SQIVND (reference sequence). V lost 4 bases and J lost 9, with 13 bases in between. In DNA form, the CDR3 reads TGTGCCAGTAGTACCCTCCAACTTTGGCCCCAGCATTTT. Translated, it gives CASSTLQLWPQHF. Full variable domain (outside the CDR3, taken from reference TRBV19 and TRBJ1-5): DGGITQSPKYLFRKEGQNVTLSCEQNLNHDAMYWYRQDPGQGLRLIYYSQIVNDFQKGDIAEGYSVSREKKESFPLTVTSAQKNPTAFYLCASSTLQLWPQHFGDGTRLSIL.

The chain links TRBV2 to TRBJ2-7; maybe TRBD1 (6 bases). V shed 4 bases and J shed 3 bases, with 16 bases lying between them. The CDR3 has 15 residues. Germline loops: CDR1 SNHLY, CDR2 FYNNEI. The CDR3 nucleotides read TGTGCCAGCAGTGGCCCGGGGACAAATTTCTACGAGCAGTACTTC. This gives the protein CASSGPGTNFYEQYF.

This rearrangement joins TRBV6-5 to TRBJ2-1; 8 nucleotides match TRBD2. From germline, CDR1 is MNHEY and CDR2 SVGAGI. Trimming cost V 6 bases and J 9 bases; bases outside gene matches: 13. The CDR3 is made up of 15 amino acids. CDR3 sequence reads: CASRTQGLGWVEQFF. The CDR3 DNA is TGTGCCAGCAGAACCCAGGGACTAGGCTGGGTTGAGCAGTTCTTC.

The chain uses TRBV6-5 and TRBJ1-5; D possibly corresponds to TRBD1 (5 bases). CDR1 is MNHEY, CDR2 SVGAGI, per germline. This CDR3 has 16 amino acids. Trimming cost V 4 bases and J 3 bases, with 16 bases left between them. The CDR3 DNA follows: TGTGCCAGCAGTTCCCTTTTGGGGGGGGTCAATCAGCCCCAGCATTTT. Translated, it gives CASSSLLGGVNQPQHF.

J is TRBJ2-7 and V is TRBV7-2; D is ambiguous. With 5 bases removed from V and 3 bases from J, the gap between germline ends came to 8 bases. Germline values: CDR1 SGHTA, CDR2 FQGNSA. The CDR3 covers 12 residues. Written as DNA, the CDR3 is TGTGCCAGCAGCAAGAGTTTCTACGAGCAGTACTTC. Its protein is CASSKSFYEQYF.

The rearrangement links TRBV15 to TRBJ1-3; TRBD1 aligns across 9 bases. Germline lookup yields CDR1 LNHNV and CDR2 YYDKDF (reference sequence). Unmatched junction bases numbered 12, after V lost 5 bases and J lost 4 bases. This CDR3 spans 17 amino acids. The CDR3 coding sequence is TGTGCCACCAGCTCTTTTACCGGGACAGGGAGAGGAAACACCATATATTTT. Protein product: CATSSFTGTGRGNTIYF.

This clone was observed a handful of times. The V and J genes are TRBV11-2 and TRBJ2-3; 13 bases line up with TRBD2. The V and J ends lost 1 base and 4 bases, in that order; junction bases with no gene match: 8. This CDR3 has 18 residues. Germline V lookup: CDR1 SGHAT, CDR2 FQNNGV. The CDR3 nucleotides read TGTGCCAGCAGCTTAGGACTACTAGCGGGGGGGTTGGCAGATACGCAGTATTTT. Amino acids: CASSLGLLAGGLADTQYF.

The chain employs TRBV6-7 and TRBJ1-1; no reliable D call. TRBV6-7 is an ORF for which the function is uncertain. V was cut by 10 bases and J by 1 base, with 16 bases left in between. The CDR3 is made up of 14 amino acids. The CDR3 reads CANYLVRGNTEAFF. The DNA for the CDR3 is TGTGCCAACTACCTGGTACGGGGGAACACTGAAGCTTTCTTT.

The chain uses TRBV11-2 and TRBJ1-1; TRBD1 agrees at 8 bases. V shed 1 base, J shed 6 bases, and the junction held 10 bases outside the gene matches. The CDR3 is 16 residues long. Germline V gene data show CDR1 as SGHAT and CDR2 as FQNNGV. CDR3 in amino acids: CASSLGIATGVAEAFF. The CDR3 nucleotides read TGTGCCAGCAGCTTAGGTATTGCGACAGGGGTCGCTGAAGCTTTCTTT.

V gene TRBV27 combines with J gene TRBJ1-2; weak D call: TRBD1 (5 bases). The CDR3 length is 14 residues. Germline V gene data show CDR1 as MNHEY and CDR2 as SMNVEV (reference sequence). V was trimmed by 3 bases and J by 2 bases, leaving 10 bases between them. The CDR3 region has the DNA TGTGCCAGCAGTTTGCGGGACTCGAACTATGGCTACACCTTC. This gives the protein CASSLRDSNYGYTF.

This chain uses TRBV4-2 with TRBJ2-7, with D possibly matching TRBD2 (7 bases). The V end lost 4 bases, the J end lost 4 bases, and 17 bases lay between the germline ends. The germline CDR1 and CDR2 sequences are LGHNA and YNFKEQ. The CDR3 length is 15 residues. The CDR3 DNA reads TGTGCCAGCAGCCCGGCCGGGGGGCGAAAGTACGAGCAGTACTTC. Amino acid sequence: CASSPAGGRKYEQYF.

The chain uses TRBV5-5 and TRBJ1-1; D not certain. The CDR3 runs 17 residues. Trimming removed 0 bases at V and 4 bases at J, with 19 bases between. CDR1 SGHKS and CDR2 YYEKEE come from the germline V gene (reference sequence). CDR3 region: CASSLDTVRRWVTEAFF. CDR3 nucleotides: TGTGCCAGCAGCTTGGATACAGTTCGCCGATGGGTCACTGAAGCTTTCTTT.

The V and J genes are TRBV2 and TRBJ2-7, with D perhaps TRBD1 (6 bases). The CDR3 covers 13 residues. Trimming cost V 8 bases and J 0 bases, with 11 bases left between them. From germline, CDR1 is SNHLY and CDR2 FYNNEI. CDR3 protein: CASQTGYSYEQYF. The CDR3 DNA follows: TGTGCCAGCCAGACAGGATACTCCTACGAGCAGTACTTC.

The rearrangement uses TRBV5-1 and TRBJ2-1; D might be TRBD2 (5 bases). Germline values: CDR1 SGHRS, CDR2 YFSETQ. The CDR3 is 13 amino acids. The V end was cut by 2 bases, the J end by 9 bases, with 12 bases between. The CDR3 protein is CASSLSTRSEQFF. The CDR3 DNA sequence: TGCGCCAGCAGCTTATCCACTAGGAGTGAGCAGTTCTTC.

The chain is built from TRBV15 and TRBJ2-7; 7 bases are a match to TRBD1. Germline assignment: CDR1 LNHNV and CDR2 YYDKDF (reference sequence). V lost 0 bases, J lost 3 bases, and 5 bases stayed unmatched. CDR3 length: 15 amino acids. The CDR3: CATSRDKQGSYEQYF. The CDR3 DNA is TGTGCCACCAGCAGAGATAAACAGGGGAGCTACGAGCAGTACTTC.

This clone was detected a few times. CDR3 in amino acids: CASSQEGTGLSPLHF. CDR3 in DNA: TGCGCCAGCAGCCAAGAAGGGACAGGGCTTTCACCCCTCCACTTT. The chain links TRBV4-1 to TRBJ1-6, with 9 bases matching TRBD1. Germline values: CDR1 MGHRA, CDR2 YSYEKL. The CDR3 has 15 residues. J lost 9 bases, V lost 0 bases, and 3 bases had no gene match.

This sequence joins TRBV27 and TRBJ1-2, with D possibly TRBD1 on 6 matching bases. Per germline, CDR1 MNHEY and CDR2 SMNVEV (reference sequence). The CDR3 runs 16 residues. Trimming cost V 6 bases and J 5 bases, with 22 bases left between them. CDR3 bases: TGTGCCAGCAGGTCGACAGCGGGGGGCGGACGATATGGCTACACCTTC. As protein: CASRSTAGGGRYGYTF.

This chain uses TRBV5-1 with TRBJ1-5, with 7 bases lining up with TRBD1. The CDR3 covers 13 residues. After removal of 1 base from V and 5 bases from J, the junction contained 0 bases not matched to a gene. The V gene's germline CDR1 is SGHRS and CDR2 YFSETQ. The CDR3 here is CASSLQGDQPQHF. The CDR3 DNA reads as TGCGCCAGCAGCTTGCAGGGGGATCAGCCCCAGCATTTT.

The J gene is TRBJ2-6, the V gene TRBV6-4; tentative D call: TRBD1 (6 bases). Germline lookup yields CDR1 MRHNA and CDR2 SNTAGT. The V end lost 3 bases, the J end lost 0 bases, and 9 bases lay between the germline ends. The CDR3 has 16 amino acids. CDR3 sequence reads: CASSDQGYSGANVLTF. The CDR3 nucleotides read TGTGCCAGCAGTGATCAGGGGTACTCTGGGGCCAACGTCCTGACTTTC.

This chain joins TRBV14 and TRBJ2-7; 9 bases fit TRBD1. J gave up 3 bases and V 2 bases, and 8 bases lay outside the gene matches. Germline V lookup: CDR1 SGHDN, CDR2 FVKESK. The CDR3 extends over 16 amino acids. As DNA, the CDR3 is TGTGCCAGCAGCCAAACTCCGGGACAGGGAAGCTACGAGCAGTACTTC. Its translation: CASSQTPGQGSYEQYF.

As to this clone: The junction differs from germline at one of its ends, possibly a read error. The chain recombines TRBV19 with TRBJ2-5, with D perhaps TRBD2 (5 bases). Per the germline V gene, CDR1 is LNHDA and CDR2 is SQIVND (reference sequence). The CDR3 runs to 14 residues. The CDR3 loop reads CASSTTRDQEIQYF. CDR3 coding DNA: TGTGCCAGTAGTACAACTAGAGACCAAGAGATCCAGTACTTC.

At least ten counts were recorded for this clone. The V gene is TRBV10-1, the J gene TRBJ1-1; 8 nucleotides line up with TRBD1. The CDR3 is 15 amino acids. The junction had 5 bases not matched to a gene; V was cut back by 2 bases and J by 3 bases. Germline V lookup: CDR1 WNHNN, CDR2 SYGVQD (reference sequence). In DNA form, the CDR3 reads TGCGCCAGCAGTGAGGGGACAGGAACCTACACTGAAGCTTTCTTT. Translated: CASSEGTGTYTEAFF.

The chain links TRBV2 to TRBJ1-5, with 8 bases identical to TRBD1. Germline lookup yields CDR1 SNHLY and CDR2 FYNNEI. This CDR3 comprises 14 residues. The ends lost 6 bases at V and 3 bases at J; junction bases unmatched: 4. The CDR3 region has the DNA TGTGCCAGCAGGAAGACAGGGGACAATCAGCCCCAGCATTTT. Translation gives CASRKTGDNQPQHF.